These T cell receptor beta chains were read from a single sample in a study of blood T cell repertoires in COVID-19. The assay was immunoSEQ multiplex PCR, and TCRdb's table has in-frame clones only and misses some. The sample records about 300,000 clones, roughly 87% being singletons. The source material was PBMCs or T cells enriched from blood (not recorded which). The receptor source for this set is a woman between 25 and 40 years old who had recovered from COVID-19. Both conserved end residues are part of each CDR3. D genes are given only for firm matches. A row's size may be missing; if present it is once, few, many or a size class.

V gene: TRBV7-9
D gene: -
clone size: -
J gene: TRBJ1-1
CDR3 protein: CASSLFQTPGRSNTEAFF
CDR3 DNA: TGTGCCAGCAGCTTATTCCAAACCCCAGGGAGGTCTAACACTGAAGCTTTCTTT

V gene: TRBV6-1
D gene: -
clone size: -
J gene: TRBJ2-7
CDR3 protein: CASSDRQRPPYEQYF
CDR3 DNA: TGTGCCAGCAGTGACAGACAGCGACCCCCCTACGAGCAGTACTTC

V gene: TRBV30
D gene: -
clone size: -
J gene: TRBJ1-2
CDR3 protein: CAGPRGANYGYTF
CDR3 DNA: TGTGCCGGCCCCAGGGGAGCTAACTATGGCTACACCTTC

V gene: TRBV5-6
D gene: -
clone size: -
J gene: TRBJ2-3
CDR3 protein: CASSLAGVTDTQYF
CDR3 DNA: TGTGCCAGCAGCTTGGCGGGAGTGACAGATACGCAGTATTTT

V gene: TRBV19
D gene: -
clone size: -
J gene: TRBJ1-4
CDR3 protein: CASSILTNEKLFF
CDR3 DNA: TGTGCCAGTAGTATTCTCACTAATGAAAAACTGTTTTTT

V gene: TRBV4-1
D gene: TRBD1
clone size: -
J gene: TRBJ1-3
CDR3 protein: CASSQDRGGTGGIGGNTIYF
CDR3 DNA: TGCGCCAGCAGCCAAGATAGAGGCGGGACAGGGGGGATCGGAGGAAACACCATATATTTT

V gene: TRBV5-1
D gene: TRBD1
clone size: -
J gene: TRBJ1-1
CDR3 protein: CASSFGTGGRNTEAFF
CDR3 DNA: TGCGCCAGCAGCTTCGGGACAGGGGGCAGGAACACTGAAGCTTTCTTT

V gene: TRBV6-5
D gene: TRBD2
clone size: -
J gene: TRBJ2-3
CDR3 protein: CASQERGGTSDTQYF
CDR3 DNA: TGTGCCAGCCAGGAGCGGGGGGGCACCAGTGATACGCAGTATTTT

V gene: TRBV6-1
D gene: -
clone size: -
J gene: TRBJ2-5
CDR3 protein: CASSEAGGRETQYF
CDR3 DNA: TGTGCCAGCAGTGAAGCGGGGGGACGTGAGACCCAGTACTTC

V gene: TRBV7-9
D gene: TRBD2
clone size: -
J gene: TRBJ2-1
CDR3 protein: CASSLGTAGGFRFF
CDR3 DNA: TGTGCCAGCAGCTTGGGTACGGCGGGGGGGTTTCGGTTCTTC

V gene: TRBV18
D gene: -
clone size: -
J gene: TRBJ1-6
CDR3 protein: CASSPLEANSPLHF
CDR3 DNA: TGTGCCAGCTCACCACTTGAGGCTAATTCACCCCTCCACTTT

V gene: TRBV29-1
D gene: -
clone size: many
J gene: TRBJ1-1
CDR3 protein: CSVEDRGQSEAFF
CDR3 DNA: TGCAGCGTTGAAGATCGAGGACAGAGTGAAGCTTTCTTT

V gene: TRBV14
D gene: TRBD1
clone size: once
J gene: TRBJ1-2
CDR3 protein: CASSQGQGAWGYTF
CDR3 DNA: TGTGCCAGCAGCCAAGGACAGGGGGCCTGGGGCTACACCTTC

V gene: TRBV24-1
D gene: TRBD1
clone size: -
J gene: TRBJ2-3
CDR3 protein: CATSDTPGTDPFHTQYF
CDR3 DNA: TGTGCCACCAGTGACACCCCAGGGACAGATCCCTTCCATACGCAGTATTTT

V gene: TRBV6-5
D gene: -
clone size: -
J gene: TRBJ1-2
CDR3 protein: CASSDLRGYTF
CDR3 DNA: TGTGCCAGCAGCGACTTGCGGGGCTACACCTTC

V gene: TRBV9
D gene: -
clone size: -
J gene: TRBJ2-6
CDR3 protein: CASISGPPSGANVLTF
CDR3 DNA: TGTGCCAGCATTTCAGGCCCACCCTCTGGGGCCAACGTCCTGACTTTC

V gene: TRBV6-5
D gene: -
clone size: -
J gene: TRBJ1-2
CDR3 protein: CARPCWAGSGYTF
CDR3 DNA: TGTGCCAGGCCGTGCTGGGCAGGGTCCGGCTACACCTTC

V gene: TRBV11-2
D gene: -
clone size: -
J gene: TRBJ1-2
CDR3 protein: CASSGGVYGYTF
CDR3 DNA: TGTGCCAGCAGCGGCGGGGTCTATGGCTACACCTTC

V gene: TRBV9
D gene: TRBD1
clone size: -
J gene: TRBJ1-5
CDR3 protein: CASSVSPDRGESQHF
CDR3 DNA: TGTGCCAGCAGCGTGTCGCCGGACAGGGGAGAGTCCCAGCATTTT

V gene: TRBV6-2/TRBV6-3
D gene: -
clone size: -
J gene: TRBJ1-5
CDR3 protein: CASSSGTLYDQPQHF
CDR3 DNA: TGTGCCAGCAGCTCCGGGACACTTTACGATCAGCCCCAGCATTTT

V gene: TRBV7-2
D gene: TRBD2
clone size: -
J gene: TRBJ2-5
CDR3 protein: CASSRAGTGETQYF
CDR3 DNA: TGTGCCAGCAGCAGAGCGGGGACGGGCGAGACCCAGTACTTC

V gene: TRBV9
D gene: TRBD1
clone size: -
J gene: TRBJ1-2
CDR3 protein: CASSYRGGYTF
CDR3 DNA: TGTGCCAGCAGTTACAGGGGTGGCTACACCTTC

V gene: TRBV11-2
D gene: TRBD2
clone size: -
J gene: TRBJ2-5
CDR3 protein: CASSLTGSGGRAQYF
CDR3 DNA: TGTGCCAGCAGCTTAACGGGAAGCGGGGGAAGGGCCCAGTACTTC

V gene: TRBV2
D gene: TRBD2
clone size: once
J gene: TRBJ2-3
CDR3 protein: CASSMKAGGNTDTQYF
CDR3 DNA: TGTGCCAGCTCGATGAAAGCGGGGGGGAACACAGATACGCAGTATTTT

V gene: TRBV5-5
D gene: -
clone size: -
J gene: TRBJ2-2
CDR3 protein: CASSRDVVLSNTGELFF
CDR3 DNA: TGTGCCAGCAGCCGAGATGTGGTGCTATCGAACACCGGGGAGCTGTTTTTT

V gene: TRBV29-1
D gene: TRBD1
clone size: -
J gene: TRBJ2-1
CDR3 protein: CSVRTGGLFGFF
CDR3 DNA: TGCAGCGTTAGGACAGGGGGCCTATTCGGGTTCTTC

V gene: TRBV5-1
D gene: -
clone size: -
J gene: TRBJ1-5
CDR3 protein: CASSLDGYSNQPQHF
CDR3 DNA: TGCGCCAGCAGCTTGGACGGTTATAGCAATCAGCCCCAGCATTTT

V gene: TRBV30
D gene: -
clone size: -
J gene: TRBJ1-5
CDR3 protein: CAWSSTGNNQPQHF
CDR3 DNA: TGTGCCTGGAGTTCTACGGGGAACAATCAGCCCCAGCATTTT

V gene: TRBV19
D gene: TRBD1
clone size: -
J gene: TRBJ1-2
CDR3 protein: CASSMTDRESYGYTF
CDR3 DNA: TGTGCCAGTAGTATGACCGACAGGGAGTCTTATGGCTACACCTTC

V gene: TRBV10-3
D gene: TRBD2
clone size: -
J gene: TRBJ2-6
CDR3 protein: CATTSLGGTGANVLTF
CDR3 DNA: TGTGCCACCACCTCCTTGGGGGGGACCGGGGCCAACGTCCTGACTTTC

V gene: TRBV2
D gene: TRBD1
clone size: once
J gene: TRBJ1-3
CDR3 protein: CASREDRAGNTIYF
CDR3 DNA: TGTGCCAGCAGAGAAGACAGGGCTGGAAACACCATATATTTT

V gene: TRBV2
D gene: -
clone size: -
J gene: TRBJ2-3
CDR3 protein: CASSTRGTDTQYF
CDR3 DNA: TGTGCCAGCAGTACTCGGGGCACAGATACGCAGTATTTT

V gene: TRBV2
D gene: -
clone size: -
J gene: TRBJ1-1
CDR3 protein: CASRQVAEAFF
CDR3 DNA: TGTGCCAGCAGACAGGTGGCTGAAGCTTTCTTT

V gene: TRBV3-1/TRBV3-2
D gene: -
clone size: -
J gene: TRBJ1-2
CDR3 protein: CASSPRTTNYGYTF
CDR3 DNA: TGTGCCAGCAGCCCCCGGACAACTAACTATGGCTACACCTTC

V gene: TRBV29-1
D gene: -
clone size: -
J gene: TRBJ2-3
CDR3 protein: CSVGGHQQGTDTQYF
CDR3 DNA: TGCAGCGTTGGGGGACACCAGCAAGGCACAGATACGCAGTATTTT

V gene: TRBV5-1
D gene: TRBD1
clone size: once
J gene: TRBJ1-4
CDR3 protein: CASSLGTANEKLFF
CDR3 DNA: TGCGCCAGCAGCTTAGGGACAGCTAATGAAAAACTGTTTTTT

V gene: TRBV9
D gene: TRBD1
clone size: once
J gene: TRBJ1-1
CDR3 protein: CASSPRTGDRAFF
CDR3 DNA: TGTGCCAGCAGCCCCCGGACAGGGGACCGCGCTTTCTTT

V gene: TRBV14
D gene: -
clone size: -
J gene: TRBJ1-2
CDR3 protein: CASSRAGGYTF
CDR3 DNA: TGTGCCAGCAGTCGGGCGGGTGGCTACACCTTC

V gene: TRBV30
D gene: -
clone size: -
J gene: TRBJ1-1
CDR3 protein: CAWSVVGANAEAFF
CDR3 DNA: TGTGCCTGGAGTGTAGTAGGGGCCAACGCTGAAGCTTTCTTT

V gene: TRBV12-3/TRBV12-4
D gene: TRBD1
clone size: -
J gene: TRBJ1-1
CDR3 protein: CASSNTRGTEAFF
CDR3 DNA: TGTGCCAGCAGCAACACCAGGGGGACTGAAGCTTTCTTT

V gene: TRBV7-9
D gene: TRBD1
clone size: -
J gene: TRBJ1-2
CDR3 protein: CASSQGQGFDGYTF
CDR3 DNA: TGTGCCAGCAGCCAGGGACAGGGATTTGATGGCTACACCTTC

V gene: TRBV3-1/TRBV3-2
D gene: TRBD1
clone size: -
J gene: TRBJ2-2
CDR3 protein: CASSQVTGANTGELFF
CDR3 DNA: TGTGCCAGCAGCCAAGTGACAGGGGCGAACACCGGGGAGCTGTTTTTT